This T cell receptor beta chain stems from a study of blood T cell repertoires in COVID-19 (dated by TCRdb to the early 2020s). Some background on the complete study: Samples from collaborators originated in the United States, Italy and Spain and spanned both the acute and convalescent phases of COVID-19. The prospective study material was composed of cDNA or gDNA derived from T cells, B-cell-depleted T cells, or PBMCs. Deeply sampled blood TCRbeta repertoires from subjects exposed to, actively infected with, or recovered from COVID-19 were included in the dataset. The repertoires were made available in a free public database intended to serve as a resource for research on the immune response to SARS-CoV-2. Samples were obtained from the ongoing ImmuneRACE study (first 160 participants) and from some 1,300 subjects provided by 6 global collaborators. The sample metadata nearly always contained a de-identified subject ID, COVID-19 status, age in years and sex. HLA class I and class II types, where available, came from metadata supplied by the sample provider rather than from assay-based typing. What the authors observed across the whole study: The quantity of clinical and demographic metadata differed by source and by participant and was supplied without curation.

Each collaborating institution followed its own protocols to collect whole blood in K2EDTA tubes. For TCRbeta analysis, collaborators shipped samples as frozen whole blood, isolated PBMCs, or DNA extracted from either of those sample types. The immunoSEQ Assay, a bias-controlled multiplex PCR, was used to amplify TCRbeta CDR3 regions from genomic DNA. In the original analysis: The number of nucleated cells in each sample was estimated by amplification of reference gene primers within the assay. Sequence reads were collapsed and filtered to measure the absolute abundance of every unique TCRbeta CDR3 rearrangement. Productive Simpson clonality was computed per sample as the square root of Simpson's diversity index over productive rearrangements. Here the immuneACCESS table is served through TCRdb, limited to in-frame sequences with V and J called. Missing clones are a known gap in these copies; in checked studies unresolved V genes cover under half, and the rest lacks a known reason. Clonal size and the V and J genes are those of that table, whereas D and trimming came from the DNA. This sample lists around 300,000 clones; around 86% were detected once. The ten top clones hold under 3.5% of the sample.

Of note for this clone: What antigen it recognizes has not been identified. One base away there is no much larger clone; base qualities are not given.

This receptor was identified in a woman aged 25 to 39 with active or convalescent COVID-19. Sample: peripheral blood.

The CDR3 protein: CASSLGHDNSPLHF. The DNA sequence is given as TGTGCCAGCAGTTTGGGACATGATAATTCACCCCTCCACTTT. The V gene is TRBV28 and the J gene is TRBJ1-6, with a tentative D gene TRBD1 over 6 matching bases. Via the germline V gene, CDR1 is MDHEN and CDR2 SYDVKM. The germline ends are 8 bases apart after V is trimmed by 3 bases and J by 5 bases. From the cysteine through the phenylalanine, the CDR3 covers 14 amino acids. Solely the CDR3 DNA is kept, with 42 bases framed from the first base.